These 14 T cell receptor beta chains originate from one sample sequenced in a study of blood T cell repertoires in COVID-19. Method: immunoSEQ multiplex PCR; TCRdb's copy keeps in-frame clones and lacks some. This sample carries 80,000 to 100,000 clones, 86% of them seen once, and the ten largest clones take 22%. Material for sequencing was peripheral blood. The receptors were sampled from a woman over 75 in a cohort sampled during active or convalescent COVID-19.

The chain links TRBV30 to TRBJ1-5; D not certain. This CDR3 comprises 17 residues. Deletions cut 0 bases from V and 0 bases from J, with 15 bases between. Germline values: CDR1 GTSNPN, CDR2 SVGIG (reference sequence). CDR3 amino acids: CAWSVPRGKHSNQPQHF. CDR3 nucleotide sequence: TGTGCCTGGAGTGTACCCCGGGGAAAGCATAGCAATCAGCCCCAGCATTTT.

This chain uses TRBV4-2 with TRBJ2-3; 11 positions match TRBD2. The germline V gene has CDR1 LGHNA and CDR2 YNFKEQ. This CDR3 has 19 residues. The V segment lost 4 bases and the J segment 3 bases; nucleotides outside the gene matches: 15. This CDR3 reads CASSPGTSGFLSGTDTQYF. CDR3 bases: TGTGCCAGCAGCCCTGGGACTAGCGGATTCCTCTCCGGGACAGATACGCAGTATTTT.

The chain links TRBV19 to TRBJ1-5, with D uncertain. Germline values: CDR1 LNHDA, CDR2 SQIVND (reference sequence). The CDR3 loop spans 13 amino acids. Trimming took off 5 bases at V and 4 bases at J, with 9 bases between the two ends. The chain's CDR3 is CASSVQRNQPQHF. In DNA, the CDR3 is TGTGCCAGTAGTGTTCAGAGGAATCAGCCCCAGCATTTT.

This clone was observed a handful of times. The chain combines TRBV11-2 with TRBJ1-1; tentative D call: TRBD1 (6 bases). In germline, CDR1 is SGHAT, CDR2 FQNNGV. This CDR3 comprises 15 residues. Trimming cost V 1 base and J 1 base, with 10 bases left between them. CDR3 loop: CASSLVRGRNTEAFF. The CDR3 nucleotides read TGTGCCAGCAGCTTAGTGAGGGGGAGGAACACTGAAGCTTTCTTT.

The table lists this clone with many counts. The junction departs from germline at one end; a sequencing error may be responsible. This chain uses TRBV18 with TRBJ2-7, with D maybe TRBD1 (5 bases). Germline lookup yields CDR1 KGHSH and CDR2 LQKENI. CDR3 length: 15 residues. CDR3 bases: TGTGCCAGCTCACCAACTTCTCAGGGCTCCTCCGAGCAGTACTTC. This gives the protein CASSPTSQGSSEQYF.

This clone appeared a single time. The genes are TRBV6-5 and TRBJ2-7, with 10 bases aligning to TRBD1. The CDR3 has 15 residues. Losses at the gene ends were 5 bases for V and 2 bases for J; bases not matched to a gene: 6. The germline V gene has CDR1 MNHEY and CDR2 SVGAGI. The CDR3 reads CASSNYDRGPYEQYF. CDR3 nucleotide sequence: TGTGCCAGCAGTAACTATGACAGGGGGCCCTACGAGCAGTACTTC.

The chain is built from TRBV19 and TRBJ1-4, with D perhaps TRBD1 (5 bases). Germline loops: CDR1 LNHDA, CDR2 SQIVND (reference sequence). V lost 8 bases, J lost 5 bases, and 15 bases lay in between. The CDR3 totals 14 residues. This CDR3 reads CASGGGLPNEKLFF. The CDR3 bases are TGTGCCAGTGGGGGGGGGTTACCAAATGAAAAACTGTTTTTT.

This clone has only one observation. The CDR3 DNA sequence: TGTGCCAGCAGTTTACCGGGACTAGCGGGAGTCAACGAGCAGTACTTC. This codes for CASSLPGLAGVNEQYF. The chain links TRBV28 to TRBJ2-7, with 14 positions matching TRBD2. Looked up from germline, CDR1 is MDHEN and CDR2 is SYDVKM. The CDR3 runs to 16 residues. Unmatched junction bases numbered 5, after V lost 2 bases and J lost 5 bases.

CDR3 loop: CASSFKTAPSLLSGNTIYF. The CDR3 DNA reads as TGTGCCAGCAGTTTTAAAACAGCCCCAAGCCTACTCTCTGGAAACACCATATATTTT. V usage is TRBV28 and J usage is TRBJ1-3; D call uncertain. V was trimmed by 3 bases and J by 0 bases, leaving 21 bases between them. This CDR3 has 19 amino acids. The V gene's germline CDR1 is MDHEN and CDR2 SYDVKM.

V is TRBV5-1 and J is TRBJ2-1; the match to TRBD2 covers 14 bases. CDR1 is SGHRS, CDR2 YFSETQ, per germline. J was trimmed by 9 bases and V by 4 bases; bases with no gene match: 12. CDR3 size: 17 residues. This CDR3 is CASSPYTGTSGRGEQFF. The DNA for the CDR3 is TGCGCCAGCAGCCCTTATACCGGGACTAGCGGGAGAGGTGAGCAGTTCTTC.

This chain uses TRBV7-6 with TRBJ1-4, with a tentative D call TRBD1 (6 bases). The CDR3 covers 15 residues. The ends were cut back, 5 bases at V and 8 bases at J, with 18 bases in the middle. CDR1 and CDR2 from the germline V gene are SGHVS and FNYEAQ. CDR3 sequence reads: CASSLGGARGEKLFF. CDR3 nucleotide sequence: TGTGCCAGCAGCCTCGGGGGGGCGCGAGGCGAAAAACTGTTTTTT.

The chain has TRBV19 and TRBJ1-1, with a tentative D call TRBD1 (5 bases). This CDR3 is built from 15 residues. CDR1 LNHDA and CDR2 SQIVND come from the germline V gene (reference sequence). Trimming cost V 1 base and J 3 bases, with 12 bases left between them. CDR3 nucleotide sequence: TGTGCCAGTAGTATAGCGGGGGGTGTATACACTGAAGCTTTCTTT. Protein sequence: CASSIAGGVYTEAFF. The complete variable domain, with remaining parts taken from reference TRBV19 and TRBJ1-1, reads DGGITQSPKYLFRKEGQNVTLSCEQNLNHDAMYWYRQDPGQGLRLIYYSQIVNDFQKGDIAEGYSVSREKKESFPLTVTSAQKNPTAFYLCASSIAGGVYTEAFFGQGTRLTVV.

On this clone itself: A read error may account for a junction end that differs from germline. The chain combines TRBV5-1 with TRBJ2-3; TRBD2 matches at 7 bases. CDR3 length equals 16 residues. Germline CDR1 and CDR2: SGHRS and YFSETQ. The CDR3 loop is CASSLTLPGTTATQYF. The CDR3 nucleotides are TGCGCCAGCAGCTTAACGCTTCCTGGGACTACAGCTACGCAGTATTTT.

This chain connects TRBV19 to TRBJ1-1; possibly TRBD1 for D (5 bases). Germline V gene data show CDR1 as LNHDA and CDR2 as SQIVND (reference sequence). Trimming left V 6 bases short and J 6 bases short, with 14 bases between. The CDR3 consists of 13 residues. CDR3 region: CASSPGHSAEAFF. For the CDR3, the DNA is TGTGCCAGTAGCCCAGGGCATTCAGCTGAAGCTTTCTTT.